One and the same sample provided the 14 T cell receptor beta chains below, sequenced in a study of T cells after yellow fever vaccination. MiXCR, applied by TCRdb to the 5' RACE reads, yields one record per CDR3 protein. This repertoire shows hundreds of thousands of distinct CDR3 sequences, around 12% found once; its top ten account for approximately 15%. The input for sequencing was PBMCs, taken on the day of the yellow fever booster vaccination. Every receptor here comes from a man aged 25-40 years who received the YFV17D yellow fever vaccine.

This clonotype showed up just a few times. This sequence joins TRBV19 and TRBJ2-2; either TRBD1 or TRBD2 may fit D (5 bases each). The V end lost 3 bases, the J end lost 0 bases, and 8 bases lay between the germline ends. Per the germline V gene, CDR1 is LNHDA and CDR2 is SQIVND (reference sequence). The CDR3 spans 15 residues. CDR3 nucleotides: TGTGCCAGTAGTATGCGAGGGGCGAACACCGGGGAGCTGTTTTTT. Translating it yields CASSMRGANTGELFF. Looking up the rest from reference TRBV19 and TRBJ2-2 gives the full variable domain: DGGITQSPKYLFRKEGQNVTLSCEQNLNHDAMYWYRQDPGQGLRLIYYSQIVNDFQKGDIAEGYSVSREKKESFPLTVTSAQKNPTAFYLCASSMRGANTGELFFGEGSRLTVL.

The V call is TRBV7-2, the J call TRBJ1-1, with 7 bases that match TRBD1. Germline V CDR1 and CDR2: SGHTA, FQGNSA. J lost 0 bases, V lost 2 bases, and 9 bases had no gene match. The CDR3 has 17 residues. This CDR3 reads CASSLRSGGGLNTEAFF. Written as DNA, the CDR3 is TGTGCCAGCAGCTTAAGGTCAGGGGGGGGATTGAACACTGAAGCTTTCTTT.

This clonotype has more than one count but fewer than ten. This chain uses TRBV3-1 with TRBJ2-1; 8 bases are a match to TRBD2. The germline CDR1 and CDR2 sequences are LGHDT and YNNKEL (reference sequence). This CDR3 comprises 15 residues. Trimming took 4 bases from V and 13 from J; bases not matched to a gene: 15. The CDR3 here is CASSPLDSGVAGQFF. CDR3 nucleotide sequence: TGTGCCAGCAGCCCCCTTGATAGCGGGGTTGCGGGCCAGTTCTTC.

The V call is TRBV15, the J call TRBJ1-5; D perhaps matches TRBD1 (6 bases). V was clipped by 1 base and J by 3 bases, with 7 bases between them. This CDR3 contains 14 residues. Germline values: CDR1 LNHNV, CDR2 YYDKDF (reference sequence). The CDR3 DNA sequence: TGTGCCACCAGCAGAGGGACAGTCAATCAGCCCCAGCATTTT. It is translated as CATSRGTVNQPQHF.

This clonotype was seen more than once but under ten times. The gene calls are TRBV29-1 and TRBJ2-5; 9 bases are a match to TRBD1. Germline CDR1 SQVTM, CDR2 ANQGSEA. The CDR3 sequence is 17 residues long. V lost 4 bases and J lost 4; bases outside the gene matches: 16. CDR3 loop: CSVGLTGGYWRRETQYF. The CDR3 DNA reads TGCAGCGTTGGTCTAACAGGGGGCTATTGGAGGAGAGAGACCCAGTACTTC.

The rearrangement links TRBV12-3 or TRBV12-4 to TRBJ1-3, with D hard to call. Trimming removed 6 bases at V and 8 bases at J, with 8 bases between. The CDR3 spans 11 residues. The CDR3 DNA reads as TGTGCCAGCAGCCTGATTGACACCATATATTTT. Translated, it gives CASSLIDTIYF.

The V gene is TRBV27, the J gene TRBJ1-5; tentative D call: TRBD1 (5 bases). Looked up from germline, CDR1 is MNHEY and CDR2 is SMNVEV (reference sequence). V lost 5 bases and J 7 bases, leaving 15 bases between the germline ends. The CDR3 extends over 14 amino acids. This CDR3 reads CASSPGALEQPQHF. CDR3 coding DNA: TGTGCCAGCAGTCCCGGGGCACTAGAGCAGCCCCAGCATTTT.

This chain connects TRBV20-1 to TRBJ2-1; 9 bases align to TRBD2. The trim removed 0 bases at V and 3 bases at J, leaving 9 bases unmatched. The CDR3 has 17 residues. The germline CDR1 and CDR2 sequences are DFQATT and SNEGSKA (reference sequence). The CDR3 is CSARDLFSGSYYNEQFF. CDR3 bases: TGCAGTGCTAGAGATCTGTTTAGCGGGAGTTACTACAATGAGCAGTTCTTC.

The V gene is TRBV27, the J gene TRBJ2-3; 10 positions match TRBD2. V was pared by 3 bases and J by 4 bases, with 4 bases of the junction left unmatched. Germline loops: CDR1 MNHEY, CDR2 SMNVEV (reference sequence). This CDR3 is 15 amino acids long. Here the CDR3 reads CASSFGLAVSDTQYF. The CDR3 bases are TGTGCCAGCAGTTTCGGACTAGCGGTTTCAGATACGCAGTATTTT.

CDR3 sequence: CASSLRRVGGETQYF. In nucleotides, the CDR3 is TGTGCCAGCAGCTTAAGAAGGGTTGGGGGAGAGACCCAGTACTTC. J is TRBJ2-5 and V is TRBV7-2; D possibly uses TRBD1 or TRBD2 (5 bases each). The CDR3 covers 15 residues. Germline values: CDR1 SGHTA, CDR2 FQGNSA. V dropped 2 bases and J dropped 4 bases, with 14 bases sitting between them.

V gene TRBV3-1 combines with J gene TRBJ2-7, with 12 nucleotides matching TRBD1. This CDR3 comprises 16 residues. V lost 1 base and J lost 7; bases outside the gene matches: 8. Per germline, CDR1 LGHDT and CDR2 YNNKEL (reference sequence). CDR3 nucleotides: TGTGCCAGCAGCCAAGGTTGGGACAGGGGGCGGGGAGAGCAGTACTTC. Its translation: CASSQGWDRGRGEQYF.

V usage is TRBV11-2 and J usage is TRBJ2-1; D is unresolved. Germline V gene data show CDR1 as SGHAT and CDR2 as FQNNGV. Trimming cost V 5 bases and J 8 bases, with 7 bases left between them. The CDR3 runs to 11 residues. CDR3 nucleotides: TGTGCCAGCAGCCCCTGGTATGAGCAGTTCTTC. This gives the protein CASSPWYEQFF. Based on the CDR3 plus reference TRBV11-2 and TRBJ2-1, the full variable domain is EAGVAQSPRYKIIEKRQSVAFWCNPISGHATLYWYQQILGQGPKLLIQFQNNGVVDDSQLPKDRFSAERLKGVDSTLKIQPAKLEDSAVYLCASSPWYEQFFGPGTRLTVL.

This chain connects TRBV12-3 or TRBV12-4 to TRBJ1-5; D unresolved. The CDR3 totals 14 residues. Between the trimmed V and J ends, which lost 6 bases and 3 bases, there was a span of 12 bases. The chain's CDR3 is CASRGSGSNQPQHF. Written as DNA, the CDR3 is TGTGCCAGCAGAGGATCGGGTTCCAATCAGCCCCAGCATTTT.

This clonotype was found a few times. This chain links TRBV5-1 with TRBJ2-4, with 9 bases identical to TRBD1. Per germline, CDR1 SGHRS and CDR2 YFSETQ. V shed 4 bases and J 2 bases; nucleotides not matched to a gene: 4. The CDR3 loop spans 15 amino acids. CDR3 loop: CASSPGTGTKNIQYF. CDR3 bases: TGCGCCAGCAGCCCAGGGACAGGGACCAAAAACATTCAGTACTTC.